This entry is about one T cell receptor (beta chain). The sample originates from a study of response to subunit inactivated influenza vaccine. TCRdb reprocessed the RT-PCR reads with MiXCR, giving one entry per CDR3 protein. The sample contains roughly 500,000 distinct CDR3 sequences, roughly 25% of which appear only once. These data were also reused for a study on T cells expressing NK-cell markers. That source reports: As the method of synthesis, 5'RACE template switching with UMIs yielded TCR beta cDNA. Anti-gamma-delta TCR antibody use in several experiments restricted sorting to alpha-beta TCR T cells.

The sample consisted of CD4+ T cells sorted from PBMCs, taken about 11 days after vaccination. The origin of this receptor is a man aged 50 to 59 who received an inactivated influenza vaccine.

The CDR3 DNA reads as TGCAGTGCTAGTAAGGGGGCGAGGGAGACCCAGTACTTC. Translation gives CSASKGARETQYF. This rearrangement joins TRBV20-1 to TRBJ2-5; 7 bases line up with TRBD1. With V trimmed by 3 bases and J by 5 bases, 6 bases remained unmatched. The CDR3 runs to 13 residues. The germline gives CDR1 DFQATT, CDR2 SNEGSKA (reference sequence).